Listed here are 4 T cell receptor beta chains from one sample, sequenced in a study of T cells in Graves' hyperthyroidism and ophthalmopathy. RNA transcripts yielded amplified TCR beta CDR3 regions. A first-round RT-PCR of the TCR CDR3 used the HTBI primer set. TCRdb analysed the multiplex PCR reads with MiXCR anew, one entry per CDR3 protein. Of under 550,000 distinct CDR3 sequences in the sample, about 20% were seen once. Material for sequencing was blood. The origin of the receptors is a man aged 35 to 55 with Graves' ophthalmopathy.

The chain carries TRBV5-1 and TRBJ1-3; D call uncertain. This CDR3 has 14 residues. Germline V gene sequence: CDR1 SGHRS, CDR2 YFSETQ. V was pared by 2 bases and J by 3 bases, with 9 bases between. CDR3 coding DNA: TGCGCCAGCAGCTTAGCCTCAAATGGAAACACCATATATTTT. Translated, it gives CASSLASNGNTIYF.

Of note for this clonotype: The junction and the germline gene differ at one end; a read error may be behind it. CDR3 sequence reads: CASWGTGANYSYTF. The CDR3 coding sequence is TGTGCCAGCTGGGGGACTGGAGCTAACTATAGCTACACCTTC. The chain links TRBV2 to TRBJ1-2; possible D gene TRBD1, 5 bases. The CDR3 is 14 amino acids. The germline CDR1 and CDR2 sequences are SNHLY and FYNNEI.

This clonotype was picked up a small number of times. The chain is built from TRBV12-3 or TRBV12-4 and TRBJ1-5; D gene unclear. V was trimmed by 1 base and J by 6 bases, leaving 13 bases between them. The CDR3 has 15 amino acids. The chain's CDR3 is CASSLGSRRSQPQHF. CDR3 bases: TGTGCCAGCAGTTTAGGGTCCCGGAGGTCTCAGCCCCAGCATTTT.

The chain uses TRBV9 and TRBJ2-1, with TRBD1 matching 7 bases. The CDR3 runs to 16 residues. Germline loops: CDR1 SGDLS, CDR2 YYNGEE. V lost 0 bases to trimming and J lost 8 bases; unmatched junction nucleotides: 11. CDR3 protein: CASSVDSTGRSYEQFF. The CDR3 DNA sequence: TGTGCCAGCAGCGTAGATTCGACAGGGAGAAGTTATGAGCAGTTCTTC.